This section outlines one TCR beta chain sequence together with its context. In this sample, this clonotype turned up many times. What this receptor recognizes is not known. No base quality values were provided; no much bigger clone lies one nucleotide off. This sample is part of a study of Graves' ophthalmopathy and Graves' hyperthyroidism (dated by TCRdb to 2016 to 2019). About the full investigation: Peripheral blood samples were taken at the time of initial diagnosis, before any treatment was given. To explore V-J signatures that distinguish ophthalmopathy from hyperthyroidism, a discovery set of about a hundred patients was enrolled, made up of 43 with ophthalmopathy and 55 to 65 with stable hyperthyroidism. Once sampling was done, hyperthyroidism patients were given methimazole at a starting dose of 30 mg daily, while ophthalmopathy patients were given high-dose intravenous methylprednisolone. In six or seven hyperthyroidism patients, the T-cell repertoires found in thyroid tissue were compared with those found in blood. In total, 135 blood samples were TCR-sequenced: 43 ophthalmopathy, 80 or so hyperthyroidism and roughly 17 hyperthyroidism-to-ophthalmopathy patients. The study used signatures of the TCR beta repertoire to tell Graves' ophthalmopathy apart from Graves' hyperthyroidism and to predict which patients would progress to ophthalmopathy. For independent validation, a separate cohort was made up of 18 hyperthyroidism patients plus 17 patients who later progressed from hyperthyroidism to ophthalmopathy.

Ophthalmopathy patients were characterized by moderately to severely active disease, a Clinical Activity Score of at least 3, a NOSPECS grade of at least 4, and a disease duration under 3 months. Anyone with other autoimmune diseases, uncontrolled infections, pregnancy or lactation was excluded from the study. Diagnosis relied on clinical symptoms, serum thyroxine, TRAb, thyroid ultrasound and orbital computed tomography. Ficoll-Paque density gradient centrifugation was used to isolate PBMCs from around 10 ml of fresh peripheral blood. Total RNA was extracted using Trizol reagent, and RNA quality was checked on an Agilent 2100 Bioanalyzer. For repertoire sequencing, TCR beta CDR3 regions were amplified from RNA transcripts. A first-round RT-PCR used HTBI primers with the Qiagen OneStep RT-PCR kit, followed by a second-round multiplex PCR, size selection and purification. Libraries were sequenced on an Illumina HiSeq2000 using paired-end 100 bp reads. In the source study's methods: SOAPnuke was used to process the reads, throwing out any read that had adapters, had uncalled bases, had a mean Phred below 15, or lacked an exact constant-primer or identifier match. High-quality paired reads were merged with COPE v1.2.5. Unique nucleotide sequences were defined as clonotypes and aligned to IMGT TRB V, D and J references using MiTCR v1.1. Only V-J combinations with frequency above 0.0001 were analysed, covering 99% to 99.2% of repertoires. For each V-J combination, a TCR clonal expansion and chaos score was defined as F50 clonal expansion divided by the chaos observed in the TCRdist matrix. Welch's t-statistics and random forest were used to reduce the features to about twelve V-J combinations, which were then used as input to a naive Bayes classifier. The Morisita-Horn index was used to measure how similar the thyroid and blood repertoires were. The public reads were quality trimmed at Q25 with fastp and then assembled into clones with MiXCR by TCRdb, keeping productive beta chains. Each CDR3 protein gets just one entry, which takes the most common genes and DNA from the rows behind it. The authors' filters were not applied to this entry. This sample holds fewer than 350,000 distinct CDR3 sequences; 15% to 20% were observed only once. Over 9% of the sample comes from the top ten.

Study-wide findings and limitations: Sample size was not statistically predetermined, and group allocation was not concealed from the investigators. In validation, the model predicted ophthalmopathy progression with 70.59% sensitivity and around 72% specificity; fewer than 15 predicted patients were CT-confirmed with GO in a median of approximately 6.5 months. The 13-signature model separated ophthalmopathy from stable hyperthyroidism with approximately 85% sensitivity and around 84% specificity in cross-validation, and 80%/75% in the test set. Most expanded thyroid clonotypes with frequency above 0.001 were also detected in blood, suggesting blood repertoires may reflect the thyroid immune response.

The germline V gene provides CDR1 KGHDR and CDR2 SFDVKD. V is shortened by 3 bases, J by 4 bases, and the region joining them spans 8 bases. The CDR3 starts with the cysteine, ends with the phenylalanine, and has 13 residues. Only the CDR3 portion is preserved as DNA: 39 bases, with reading frame beginning at the first base. The source material was peripheral blood. Recombination linked TRBV24-1 to TRBJ1-2; the D gene is unclear. This sequence was found in an adult man with Graves' ophthalmopathy. The CDR3: CATSDAGTYGYTF. Read as DNA, the sequence is TGTGCCACCAGTGATGCAGGTACCTATGGCTACACCTTC.